These T cell receptor beta chains were read from a single sample in a study of T-cell reconstitution after alpha-beta-depleted transplantation in children. TCRdb analysed the PCR reads with MiXCR anew, one entry per CDR3 protein. The data show 450,000 to 700,000 distinct CDR3 sequences, 25% to 30% seen once. The sample in question was PBMCs, obtained before TCRalphabeta/CD19-depleted stem cell transplant. These receptors were obtained from a boy under two years old with Wiskott-Aldrich syndrome, due to receive a stem cell transplant. Both conserved end residues are part of each CDR3. The order of the fields is V gene, D gene, J gene, clone size, CDR3 protein, CDR3 DNA. A D gene is named only where the DNA matches it firmly. The size entry is marked missing in some rows and otherwise reads once, few, many or a size class.

>TRBV2|NA|TRBJ2-3|NA
CASNGNTDTQYF
TGTGCCAGCAACGGAAACACAGATACGCAGTATTTT
>TRBV27|NA|TRBJ2-2|NA
CASSLFGLNTGELFF
TGTGCCAGCAGTTTATTCGGGTTGAACACCGGGGAGCTGTTTTTT
>TRBV7-6|TRBD2|TRBJ2-7|few
CASSINPGTSGAYEQYF
TGTGCCAGCAGCATCAATCCCGGGACTAGCGGGGCGTACGAGCAGTACTTC
>TRBV7-3|TRBD2|TRBJ2-1|NA
CASSSISGRIGNNEQFF
TGTGCCAGCAGTAGTATTAGCGGGAGAATCGGGAACAATGAGCAGTTCTTC
>TRBV2|NA|TRBJ2-5|few
CASRGQRTTGTQYF
TGTGCCAGCAGGGGACAGCGGACTACGGGGACCCAGTACTTC
>TRBV2|TRBD2|TRBJ2-1|NA
CASSPLTSGRRVYNEQFF
TGTGCCAGCTCCCCCCTGACTAGCGGGAGGAGGGTCTACAATGAGCAGTTCTTC
>TRBV20-1|NA|TRBJ2-7|NA
CSARISGSRGEQYF
TGCAGTGCTAGGATTTCGGGATCCCGGGGCGAGCAGTACTTC
>TRBV10-3|NA|TRBJ2-7|NA
CAISESADPNEQYF
TGTGCCATCAGTGAGTCGGCAGACCCTAACGAGCAGTACTTC
>TRBV4-1|TRBD2|TRBJ2-7|NA
CASSQAIAGTKVVRLYEQYF
TGCGCCAGCAGCCAGGCGATAGCGGGAACGAAAGTTGTGAGGCTTTACGAGCAGTACTTC
>TRBV5-1|NA|TRBJ2-1|NA
CASSWTSSSYNEQFF
TGCGCCAGCAGCTGGACATCGAGCTCCTACAATGAGCAGTTCTTC
>TRBV9|NA|TRBJ2-1|NA
CASSVASRLRCSHNEQFF
TGTGCCAGCAGCGTAGCTTCGAGACTAAGATGCTCCCACAATGAGCAGTTCTTC
>TRBV10-3|NA|TRBJ2-2|NA
CAIRRAGTNTGELFF
TGTGCCATCAGGAGGGCCGGCACGAACACCGGGGAGCTGTTTTTT
>TRBV15|NA|TRBJ1-1|NA
CATSRNSEAFF
TGTGCCACCAGCAGGAACAGCGAAGCTTTCTTT
>TRBV9|NA|TRBJ1-5|NA
CASSVGGASNQPQHF
TGTGCCAGCAGCGTAGGGGGGGCTTCCAATCAGCCCCAGCATTTT
>TRBV5-1|NA|TRBJ2-7|NA
CASSLCPYEQYF
TGCGCCAGCAGCTTGTGCCCCTACGAGCAGTACTTC
>TRBV12-3/TRBV12-4|TRBD1|TRBJ1-4|NA
CASSLGQGYSEKLFF
TGTGCCAGCAGTTTGGGACAGGGATACTCGGAAAAACTGTTTTTT
>TRBV5-1|TRBD2|TRBJ2-1|few
CASSRLSGTPYNEQFF
TGCGCCAGCAGCCGACTTAGCGGGACCCCCTACAATGAGCAGTTCTTC
>TRBV12-3/TRBV12-4|TRBD2|TRBJ2-1|NA
CASSLEVREGYNEQFF
TGTGCCAGCAGTTTAGAGGTGCGGGAGGGCTACAATGAGCAGTTCTTC
>TRBV3-1|NA|TRBJ2-1|NA
CASSKRTRVYEQFF
TGTGCCAGCAGCAAGAGGACTCGAGTCTATGAGCAGTTCTTC
>TRBV3-1|TRBD2|TRBJ2-1|NA
CASSQQAAASGGYEQFF
TGTGCCAGCAGCCAACAAGCGGCGGCGAGCGGGGGATACGAGCAGTTCTTC
>TRBV7-8|NA|TRBJ2-4|NA
CASSLVEGAKNIQYF
TGTGCCAGCAGCTTGGTGGAGGGAGCCAAAAACATTCAGTACTTC
>TRBV20-1|NA|TRBJ2-5|NA
CSAETWMETQYF
TGCAGTGCTGAGACGTGGATGGAGACCCAGTACTTC
>TRBV3-1|NA|TRBJ2-7|NA
CASSQWLGEQYF
TGTGCCAGCAGCCAATGGTTGGGCGAGCAGTACTTC
>TRBV3-1|NA|TRBJ2-7|few
CASSPDFFSYEQYF
TGTGCCAGCAGCCCGGACTTTTTCTCCTACGAGCAGTACTTC
>TRBV28|TRBD2|TRBJ2-1|NA
CASSFFREGLDNEQFF
TGTGCCAGCAGTTTCTTCCGGGAGGGCCTCGACAATGAGCAGTTCTTC
>TRBV19|NA|TRBJ1-6|NA
CASSFRVENSPLHF
TGTGCCAGTAGTTTCCGGGTCGAGAATTCACCCCTCCACTTT
>TRBV3-1|NA|TRBJ2-6|NA
CASSLKGGSSGANVLTF
TGTGCCAGCAGTTTAAAGGGCGGGTCCTCTGGGGCCAACGTCCTGACTTTC
>TRBV7-7|NA|TRBJ2-3|NA
CASSPAHGPTDTQYF
TGTGCCAGCAGCCCGGCCCATGGGCCCACAGATACGCAGTATTTT
>TRBV5-1|NA|TRBJ2-7|few
CASSCLGGPSYEQYF
TGCGCCAGCAGTTGCCTCGGGGGGCCATCCTACGAGCAGTACTTC
>TRBV6-1|NA|TRBJ2-4|few
CASSAGLAKNIQYF
TGTGCCAGCTCTGCGGGACTAGCCAAAAACATTCAGTACTTC
>TRBV6-5|NA|TRBJ2-1|few
CASSYSWRGSNEQFF
TGTGCCAGCAGTTACTCGTGGAGGGGAAGCAATGAGCAGTTCTTC
>TRBV20-1|TRBD1|TRBJ2-3|once
CSGPGGAGDTQYF
TGCAGTGGACCAGGGGGTGCCGGAGATACGCAGTATTTT
>TRBV24-1|NA|TRBJ1-2|NA
CATSDFSGRRDGYTF
TGTGCCACCAGTGATTTTTCGGGACGGAGAGATGGCTACACCTTC
>TRBV11-2|NA|TRBJ2-2|NA
CASSLAPSFTGELFF
TGTGCCAGCAGCTTAGCCCCCAGCTTCACCGGGGAGCTGTTTTTT
>TRBV12-3/TRBV12-4|TRBD2|TRBJ2-7|NA
CASSSRSGSNYEQYF
TGTGCCAGCAGTTCCCGGAGCGGGAGTAACTACGAGCAGTACTTC
>TRBV18|TRBD2|TRBJ2-5|NA
CASSRLAGASLQETQYF
TGTGCCAGCTCAAGACTAGCGGGAGCCTCGCTGCAAGAGACCCAGTACTTC
>TRBV20-1|TRBD2|TRBJ2-7|few
CSPLKRELNEQYF
TGCAGTCCCCTCAAGCGGGAGCTCAACGAGCAGTACTTC
>TRBV5-4|TRBD1|TRBJ2-3|NA
CASNFQGAGTDTQYF
TGTGCCTCCAATTTCCAGGGGGCAGGCACAGATACGCAGTATTTT
>TRBV9|TRBD2|TRBJ2-5|few
CASSVAPAGAVETQYF
TGTGCCAGCAGCGTAGCGCCAGCGGGAGCTGTGGAGACCCAGTACTTC
>TRBV10-3|NA|TRBJ2-5|NA
CAISEAGYQETQYF
TGTGCCATCAGTGAGGCGGGTTACCAAGAGACCCAGTACTTC
>TRBV5-1|NA|TRBJ2-7|NA
CASSLPGTAYEQYF
TGCGCCAGCAGCTTGCCAGGGACGGCCTACGAGCAGTACTTC
>TRBV27|TRBD2|TRBJ2-1|NA
CASSGLAGVPGYNEQFF
TGTGCCAGCAGTGGACTAGCGGGAGTCCCTGGCTACAATGAGCAGTTCTTC
>TRBV30|NA|TRBJ2-1|NA
CAWTAGAPARQFF
TGTGCCTGGACCGCGGGCGCCCCAGCCCGACAGTTCTTC